Reported below is one T cell receptor (beta chain). There is no known antigen for this receptor. Base qualities are missing; no much larger clone stands one base away. From cysteine to phenylalanine, the CDR3 is 16 amino acids long. Only the CDR3 part of the read is kept: 48 bases, read in frame from the first base. CDR1 and CDR2 are drawn from the germline V gene (reference sequence): GTSNPN, SVGIG. Germline trimming amounts to 1 base on V and 0 bases on J, with 1 as the count of junction bases outside the gene matches. The data belong to a study of tissue T cells after allogeneic stem cell transplantation (dated by TCRdb to between 2021 and 2023). For the wider study: When multiple samples of a tissue were available, H&E sections were reviewed by a pathologist, and samples with histologically apparent lymphocytes were prioritized for sequencing. The human arm was conducted as a prospective observational study, and neither blinding nor randomization was performed. Using research autopsies of patients with and without GVHD, plus mouse models of GVHD, the study profiled TCR beta repertoires across many tissues.

Library preparation employed the immunoSEQ multiplex PCR assay. TCRbeta CDR3 sequencing was done by Adaptive Biotechnologies at survey depth, reporting CDR3 sequences, V/J genes, productive frequency and template counts. TCR beta CDR3 regions were amplified from genomic DNA rather than RNA. Concerning the study's data processing: Jensen-Shannon divergence was used to quantify pairwise repertoire overlap between tissues, with a value of 1 meaning complete divergence and a value of 0 meaning identical repertoires. Tissues were clustered by single-linkage agglomerative hierarchical clustering of pairwise JSD values and displayed as dendrograms. GLIPH2 was run on all patient samples with simulation_depth 1000, kmer_min_depth 3, cdr3_length_cutoff 8, keeping groups with more than two unique CDR3s. In a standardized tissue-overlap score, Jaccard GLIPH-group overlap across patients was extrapolated to a standard repertoire size of 1000 clones. To look at how diversity was associated with clinical or experimental variables, linear mixed-effect models were used, with tissue treated as a fixed effect and individual treated as a random effect. In its TCRdb copy, this immuneACCESS table keeps in-frame sequences only and misses some clones. Where compared with another copy, unresolved V genes explain less than half of these, and the others have no known cause. That table furnishes V, J and clone size, whereas the DNA furnished D and trimming. This sample gives approximately 4,900 clones in total; over 60% of them show up just once. The ten largest clonotypes hold 7.7% of the sample.

This specimen's time point label, per the study, means: human tissue collected at research (rapid) autopsy. For comparison, three non-HCT patients with other cancers were selected retrospectively, each having at least five GI tract samples and no known GI disease at death. After a median post-mortem interval of roughly 9.8 hours, autopsy tissues were collected, including GI sites from esophagus to rectum, liver, skin, and lymphoid organs such as spleen. Each autopsy specimen was cut in two, with one portion flash-frozen in liquid nitrogen and the remainder formalin-fixed, and the outer muscle layers of GI specimens were removed. Genomic DNA was extracted from frozen tissues using the Mag-Bind Blood & Tissue DNA HDQ 96 Kit on a Chemagic 360 or the DNeasy Blood & Tissue Kit. Extracted DNA was further purified with the Genomic DNA Clean & Concentrator-25 kit because of concern about red blood cell contamination.

The investigation overall reported the following: Sampling depth was acknowledged as a limitation, and the patient cohort was both small and clinically heterogeneous. Within patients, how anatomically similar the tissues were was a key factor in shaping TCR repertoire composition, regardless of disease or transplant status. Which tissue TCRs were alloreactive or antigen-specific was not determined in the study, and some of the clones might have been host cells that persisted. Few T cell clones were found to be shared across patients, but shared repertoire signatures across patients were revealed in a tissue-specific fashion by motif-based clustering. No blood samples were available for the non-GVHD comparator patients. In both patients and mice, T cells from blood and spleen covered only a limited part of the TCR repertoire found in tissues.

The sequence came from a female donor at least 60 years old with lung cancer. This specimen consisted of tissue from the colon, obtained at autopsy. The chain joins TRBV30 to TRBJ1-4, and 11 junctional nucleotides match TRBD1. The CDR3 region: CAWSEGQGATNEKLFF. The DNA sequence follows: TGTGCCTGGAGTGAGGGACAGGGGGCAACTAATGAAAAACTGTTTTTT.